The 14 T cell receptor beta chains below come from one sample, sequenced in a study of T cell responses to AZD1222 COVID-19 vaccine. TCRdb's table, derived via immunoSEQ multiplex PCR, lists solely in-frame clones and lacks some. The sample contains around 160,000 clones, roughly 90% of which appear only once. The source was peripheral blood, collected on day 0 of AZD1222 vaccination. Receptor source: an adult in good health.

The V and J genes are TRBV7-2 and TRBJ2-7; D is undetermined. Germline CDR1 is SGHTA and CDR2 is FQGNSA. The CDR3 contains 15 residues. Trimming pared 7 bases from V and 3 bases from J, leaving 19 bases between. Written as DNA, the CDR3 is TGTGCCAGCATCCGCACCGGGCTGGACGGCTACGAGCAGTACTTC. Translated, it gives CASIRTGLDGYEQYF.

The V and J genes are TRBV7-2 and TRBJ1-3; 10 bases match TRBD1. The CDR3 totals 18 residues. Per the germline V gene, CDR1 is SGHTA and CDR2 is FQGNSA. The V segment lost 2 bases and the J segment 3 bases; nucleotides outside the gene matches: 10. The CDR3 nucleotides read TGTGCCAGCAGCTTATATACTGTTGGGACAGGGGTTGGAAACACCATATATTTT. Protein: CASSLYTVGTGVGNTIYF. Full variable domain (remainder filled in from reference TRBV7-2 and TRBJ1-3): GAGVSQSPSNKVTEKGKDVELRCDPISGHTALYWYRQSLGQGLEFLIYFQGNSAPDKSGLPSDRFSAERTGGSVSTLTIQRTQQEDSAVYLCASSLYTVGTGVGNTIYFGEGSWLTVV.

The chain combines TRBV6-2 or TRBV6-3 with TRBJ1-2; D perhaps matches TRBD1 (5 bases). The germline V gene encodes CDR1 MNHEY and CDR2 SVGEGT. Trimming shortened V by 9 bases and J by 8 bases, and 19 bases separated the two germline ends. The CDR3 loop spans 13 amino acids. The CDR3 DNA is TGTGCCAGTACCCCTCAGGGAAGAAGCGGCTACACCTTC. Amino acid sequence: CASTPQGRSGYTF.

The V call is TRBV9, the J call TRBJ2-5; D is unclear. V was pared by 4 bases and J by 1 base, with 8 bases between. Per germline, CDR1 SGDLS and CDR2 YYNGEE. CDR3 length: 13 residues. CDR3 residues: CASSPRLQETQYF. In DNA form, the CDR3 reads TGTGCCAGCAGCCCTAGACTCCAAGAGACCCAGTACTTC.

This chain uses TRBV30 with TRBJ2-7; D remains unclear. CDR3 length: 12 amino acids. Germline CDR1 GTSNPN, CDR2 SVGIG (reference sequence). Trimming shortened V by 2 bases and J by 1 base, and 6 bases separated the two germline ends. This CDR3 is CAWSWGSYEQYF. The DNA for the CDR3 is TGTGCCTGGAGTTGGGGATCCTACGAGCAGTACTTC.

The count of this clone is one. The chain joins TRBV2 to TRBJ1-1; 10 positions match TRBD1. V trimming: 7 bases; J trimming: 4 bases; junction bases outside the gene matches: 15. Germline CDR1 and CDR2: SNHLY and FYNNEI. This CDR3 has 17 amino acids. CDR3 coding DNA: TGTGCCAGCACTCGCAGTCAGACAGGGGGCCGGGTCACTGAAGCTTTCTTT. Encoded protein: CASTRSQTGGRVTEAFF. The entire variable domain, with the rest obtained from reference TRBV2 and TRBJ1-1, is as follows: EPEVTQTPSHQVTQMGQEVILRCVPISNHLYFYWYRQILGQKVEFLVSFYNNEISEKSEIFDDQFSVERPDGSNFTLKIRSTKLEDSAMYFCASTRSQTGGRVTEAFFGQGTRLTVV.

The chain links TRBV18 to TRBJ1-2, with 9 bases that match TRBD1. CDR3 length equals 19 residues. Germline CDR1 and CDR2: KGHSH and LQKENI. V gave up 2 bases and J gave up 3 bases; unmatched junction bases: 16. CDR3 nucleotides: TGTGCCAGCTCACCATGGTTGCCGGGACAGGGAATCTTAGACTATGGCTACACCTTC. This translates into CASSPWLPGQGILDYGYTF.

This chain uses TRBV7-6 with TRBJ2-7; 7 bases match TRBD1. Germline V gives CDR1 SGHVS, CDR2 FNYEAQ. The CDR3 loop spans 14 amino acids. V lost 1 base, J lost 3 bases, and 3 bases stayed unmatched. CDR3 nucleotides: TGTGCCAGCAGCTTAGAACAGGGGATCTACGAGCAGTACTTC. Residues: CASSLEQGIYEQYF. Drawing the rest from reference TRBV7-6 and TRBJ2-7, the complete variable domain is GAGVSQSPRYKVTKRGQDVALRCDPISGHVSLYWYRQALGQGPEFLTYFNYEAQQDKSGLPNDRFSAERPEGSISTLTIQRTEQRDSAMYRCASSLEQGIYEQYFGPGTRLTVT.

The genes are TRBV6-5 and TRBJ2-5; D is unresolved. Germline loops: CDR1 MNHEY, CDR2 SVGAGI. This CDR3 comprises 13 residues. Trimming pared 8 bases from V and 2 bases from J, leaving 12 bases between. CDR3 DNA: TGTGCCAGCGCAAGACAACTTCAAGAGACCCAGTACTTC. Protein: CASARQLQETQYF.

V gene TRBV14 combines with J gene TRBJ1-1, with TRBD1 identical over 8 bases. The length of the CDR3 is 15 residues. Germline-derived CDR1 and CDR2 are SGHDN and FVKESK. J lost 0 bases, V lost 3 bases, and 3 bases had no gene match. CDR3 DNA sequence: TGTGCCAGCAGCCAGGGACAGGCAATGAACACTGAAGCTTTCTTT. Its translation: CASSQGQAMNTEAFF. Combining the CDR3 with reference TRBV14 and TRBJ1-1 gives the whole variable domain EAGVTQFPSHSVIEKGQTVTLRCDPISGHDNLYWYRRVMGKEIKFLLHFVKESKQDESGMPNNRFLAERTGGTYSTLKVQPAELEDSGVYFCASSQGQAMNTEAFFGQGTRLTVV.

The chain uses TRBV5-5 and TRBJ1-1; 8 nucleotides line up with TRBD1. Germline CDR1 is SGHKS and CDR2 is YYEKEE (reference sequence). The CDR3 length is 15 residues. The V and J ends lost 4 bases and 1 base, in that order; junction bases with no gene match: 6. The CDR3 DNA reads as TGTGCCAGCAGCAGGGGACAGGCGACGAACACTGAAGCTTTCTTT. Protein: CASSRGQATNTEAFF.

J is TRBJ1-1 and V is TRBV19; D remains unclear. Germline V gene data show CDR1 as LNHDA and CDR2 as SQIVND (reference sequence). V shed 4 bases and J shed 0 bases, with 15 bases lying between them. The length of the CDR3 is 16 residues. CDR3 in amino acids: CASSSRIDFMNTEAFF. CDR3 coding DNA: TGTGCCAGTAGTAGCAGGATTGATTTCATGAACACTGAAGCTTTCTTT.

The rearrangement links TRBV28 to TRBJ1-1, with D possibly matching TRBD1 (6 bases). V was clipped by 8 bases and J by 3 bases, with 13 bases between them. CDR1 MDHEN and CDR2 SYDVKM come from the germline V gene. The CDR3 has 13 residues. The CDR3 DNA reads TGTGCCAGCCACGGACAGTTTTACACTGAAGCTTTCTTT. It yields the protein CASHGQFYTEAFF.

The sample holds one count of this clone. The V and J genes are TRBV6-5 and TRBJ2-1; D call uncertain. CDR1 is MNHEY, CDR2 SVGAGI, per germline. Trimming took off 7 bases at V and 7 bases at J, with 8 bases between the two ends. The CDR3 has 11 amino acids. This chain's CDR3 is CASIARNEQFF. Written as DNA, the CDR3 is TGTGCCAGCATAGCCAGGAATGAGCAGTTCTTC.